This T cell receptor beta chain was captured in a study of beta chain features in type 1 diabetes. Trimming stripped 3 bases from V and 2 bases from J, with 15 bases between. The CDR3 loop spans 16 amino acids. Germline CDR1 and CDR2: SGHRS and YFSETQ. Broader study findings: Patients with Type 1 diabetes showed moderately but significantly shorter TCRB CDR3s in all four CD4+ subsets. A potential PCR bias toward shorter templates would be equal in patient and control samples.

Comment on this clone: Its antigen is unidentified.

Of the isolated RNA, all was reverse transcribed, and so the sequenced material was expressed TCRB transcripts. Using immunoSEQ multiplex PCR, the repertoire was profiled, and TCRdb retains in-frame clones only, with some absent. The data contain around 160,000 clones, 9% of them singletons. The receptor was isolated from a woman in her 30s with type 1 diabetes. The chain carries TRBV5-1 and TRBJ2-1; maybe TRBD1 (6 bases). Material: central memory CD4+ T cells from blood. This CDR3 is CASSSGSGTTYNEQFF. For the CDR3, the DNA is TGCGCCAGCAGCTCAGGGTCGGGGACAACCTACAATGAGCAGTTCTTC.